Reported below is one TCR beta chain. These data belong to a study of blood T cell repertoires in COVID-19. Study at large: The United States, Italy and Spain supplied acute and convalescent COVID-19 samples. PBMCs, B-cell-depleted T cells, or T cells provided the cDNA or gDNA that made up the material.

CDR3 size: 17 residues. Trimming at V came to 0 bases and at J to 3 bases, leaving 9 bases not matched to a gene. The germline CDR1 and CDR2 sequences are MNHEY and SMNVEV (reference sequence). In the original workflow: Amplification of reference gene primers provided the estimated nucleated cell counts. Sequencing used immunoSEQ multiplex PCR; TCRdb keeps in-frame clones, though not all of them. The V and J calls and clone size come from that table; D and trimming were worked out from the DNA. The repertoire holds 95,000 to 100,000 clones, roughly 85% seen once, with 1.5% to 2% in the top ten. This receptor was identified in a woman aged 70-85 years with active or convalescent COVID-19. V is TRBV27 and J is TRBJ2-7; 9 bases map to TRBD1. The sequencing input was peripheral blood. The CDR3 sequence: CASSLSWTGELGYEQYF. CDR3 nucleotide sequence: TGTGCCAGCAGTTTATCCTGGACAGGGGAGTTAGGCTACGAGCAGTACTTC.